One and the same sample provided the 2 T cell receptor beta chains below, sequenced in a study of cytomegalovirus exposure and HLA in healthy donors. The PCR ran on 60 Vbeta and 13 Jbeta primers. Here immunoSEQ multiplex PCR was the method, and the copy in TCRdb shows in-frame clones only, minus some. The data hold fewer than 150,000 clones, with 74% observed a single time. Input material: PBMCs. The receptors were sampled from a middle-aged woman in good health and CMV-seropositive.

This clone occurred a few times. The chain has TRBV5-4 and TRBJ2-7; TRBD2 matches 13 bases. V lost 3 bases, J lost 3 bases, and 3 bases stayed unmatched. Germline values: CDR1 SGHNT, CDR2 YYREEE (reference sequence). The CDR3 is made up of 15 amino acids. The DNA of the CDR3 is TGTGCCAGCAGCTCCGGACTAGCGGGAGTCTACGAGCAGTACTTC. Translation gives CASSSGLAGVYEQYF.

The V call is TRBV9, the J call TRBJ2-5; tentative D call: TRBD2 (6 bases). This CDR3 has 15 amino acids. Trimming left V 0 bases short and J 1 base short, with 10 bases between. In germline, CDR1 is SGDLS, CDR2 YYNGEE. The CDR3 DNA reads as TGTGCCAGCAGCGTAGGGACGGAGGGCCAAGAGACCCAGTACTTC. Encoded protein: CASSVGTEGQETQYF.